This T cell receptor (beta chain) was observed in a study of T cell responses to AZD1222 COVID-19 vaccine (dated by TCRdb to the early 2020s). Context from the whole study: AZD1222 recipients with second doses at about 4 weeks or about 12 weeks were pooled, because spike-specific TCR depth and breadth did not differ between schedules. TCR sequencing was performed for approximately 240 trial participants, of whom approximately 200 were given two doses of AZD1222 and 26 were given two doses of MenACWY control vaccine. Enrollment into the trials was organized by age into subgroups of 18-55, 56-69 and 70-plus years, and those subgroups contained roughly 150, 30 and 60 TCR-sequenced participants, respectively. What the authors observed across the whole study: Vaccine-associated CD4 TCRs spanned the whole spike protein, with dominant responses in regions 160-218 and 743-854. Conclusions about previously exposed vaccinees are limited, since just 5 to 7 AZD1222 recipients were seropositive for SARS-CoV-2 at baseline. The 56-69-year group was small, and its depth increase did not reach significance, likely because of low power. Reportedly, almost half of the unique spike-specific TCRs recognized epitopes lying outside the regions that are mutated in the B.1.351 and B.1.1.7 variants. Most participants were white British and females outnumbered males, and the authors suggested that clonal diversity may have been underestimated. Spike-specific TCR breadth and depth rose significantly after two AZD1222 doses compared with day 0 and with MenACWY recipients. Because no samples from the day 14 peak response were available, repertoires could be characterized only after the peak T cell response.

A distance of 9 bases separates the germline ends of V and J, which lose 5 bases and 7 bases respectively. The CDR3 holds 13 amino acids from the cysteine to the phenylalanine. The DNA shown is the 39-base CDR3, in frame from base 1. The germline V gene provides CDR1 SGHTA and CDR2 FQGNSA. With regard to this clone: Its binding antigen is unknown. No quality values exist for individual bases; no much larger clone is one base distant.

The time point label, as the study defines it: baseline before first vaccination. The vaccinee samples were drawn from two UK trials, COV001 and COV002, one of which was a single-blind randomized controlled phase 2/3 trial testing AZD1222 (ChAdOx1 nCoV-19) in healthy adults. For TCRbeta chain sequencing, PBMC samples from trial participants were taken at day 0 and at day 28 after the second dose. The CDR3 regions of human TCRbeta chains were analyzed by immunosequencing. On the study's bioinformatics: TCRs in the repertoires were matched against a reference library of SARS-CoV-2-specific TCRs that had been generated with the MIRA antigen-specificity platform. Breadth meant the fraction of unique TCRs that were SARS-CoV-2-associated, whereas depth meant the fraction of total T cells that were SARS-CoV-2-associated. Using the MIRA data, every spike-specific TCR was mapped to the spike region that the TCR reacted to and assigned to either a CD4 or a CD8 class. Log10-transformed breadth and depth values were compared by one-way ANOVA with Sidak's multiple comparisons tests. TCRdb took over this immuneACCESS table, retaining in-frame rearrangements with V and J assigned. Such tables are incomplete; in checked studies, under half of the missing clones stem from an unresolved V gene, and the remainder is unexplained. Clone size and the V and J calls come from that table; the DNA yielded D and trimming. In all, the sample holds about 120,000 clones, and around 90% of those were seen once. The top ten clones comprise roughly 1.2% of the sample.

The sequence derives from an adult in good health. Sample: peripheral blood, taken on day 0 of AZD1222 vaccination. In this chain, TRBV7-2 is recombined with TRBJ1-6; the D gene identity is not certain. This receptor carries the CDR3 CASSRQQNSPLHF. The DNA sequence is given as TGTGCCAGCAGCCGACAACAGAATTCACCCCTCCACTTT.